There are a few counts of the clone carrying this TCR beta chain. Its antigen is unidentified. From the 5' RACE reads, TCRdb called clonotypes with MiXCR, one entry per CDR3 protein. The sample includes 250,000 to 350,000 distinct CDR3 sequences, 6.5% to 8.5% of them seen just once. This entry comes from a study of T cells after yellow fever vaccination. V shed 3 bases and J shed 2 bases, with 17 bases lying between them. Germline loops: CDR1 MGHRA, CDR2 YSYEKL. There are 17 residues in the CDR3. Study-level findings and limits: The secondary T-cell response peaked on day 5, not day 15, but was weaker.

This TCR was recovered from a man aged 18 to 29 who received the YFV17D yellow fever vaccine. This sequence joins TRBV4-1 and TRBJ2-1, with a possible D match to TRBD2 (7 bases). The source material was PBMCs, sampled about 49 days after the first yellow fever vaccination. The CDR3 reads CASSQRFREGAYNEQFF. The CDR3 nucleotides are TGCGCCAGCAGCCAGCGTTTCAGGGAGGGGGCCTACAATGAGCAGTTCTTC.